This TCR beta chain was obtained from a study of blood T cell repertoires in COVID-19. Study in general: T cells, B-cell-depleted T cells, or PBMCs provided the cDNA or gDNA that served as material.

Method: immunoSEQ multiplex PCR; TCRdb's copy keeps in-frame clones and lacks some. The data show 400,000 to 450,000 clones, with around 91% seen just once and roughly 1.1% held by the top ten. The J segment lost 7 bases and the V segment lost 0 bases, leaving 13 bases of the junction unmatched. This CDR3 region has 16 residues. Researchers sorted participants into cohorts using their self-reported clinical history. Donors of Cohort 3 who recovered were those that had two negative PCRs, clearance, or symptom resolution. The TCR was taken from a man aged 25 to 40 who had recovered from COVID-19. The sequenced material came from PBMCs or T cells enriched from blood (not recorded which). The V and J genes are TRBV5-7 and TRBJ2-7; TRBD1 agrees at 7 bases. TRBV5-7 is reported as an ORF; its role is uncertain. CDR3 sequence reads: CASSLGQGTERKEQYF. CDR3 nucleotide sequence: TGTGCCAGCAGCTTGGGTCAAGGGACAGAGCGTAAGGAGCAGTACTTC.